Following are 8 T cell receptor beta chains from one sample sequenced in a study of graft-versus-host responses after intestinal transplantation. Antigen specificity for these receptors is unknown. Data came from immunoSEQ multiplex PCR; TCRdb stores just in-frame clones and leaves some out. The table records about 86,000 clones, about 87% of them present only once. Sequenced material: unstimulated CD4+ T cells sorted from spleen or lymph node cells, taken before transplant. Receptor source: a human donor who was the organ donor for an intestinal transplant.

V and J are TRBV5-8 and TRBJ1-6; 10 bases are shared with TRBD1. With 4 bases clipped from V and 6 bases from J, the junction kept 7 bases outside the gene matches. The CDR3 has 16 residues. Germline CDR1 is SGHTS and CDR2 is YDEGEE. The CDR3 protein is CASSATGGGANSPLHF. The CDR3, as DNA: TGTGCCAGCAGCGCGACAGGGGGCGGCGCTAATTCACCCCTCCACTTT. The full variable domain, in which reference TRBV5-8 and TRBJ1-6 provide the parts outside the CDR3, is EAGVTQSPTHLIKTRGQQATLRCSPISGHTSVYWYQQALGLGLQFLLWYDEGEERNRGNFPPRFSGRQFPNYSSELNVNALELEDSALYLCASSATGGGANSPLHFGNGTRLTVT.

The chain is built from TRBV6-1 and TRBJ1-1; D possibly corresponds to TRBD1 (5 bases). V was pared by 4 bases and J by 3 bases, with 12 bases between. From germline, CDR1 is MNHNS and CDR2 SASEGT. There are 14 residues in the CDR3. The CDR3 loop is CASSVWGEDTEAFF. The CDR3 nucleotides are TGTGCCAGCAGTGTTTGGGGGGAGGACACTGAAGCTTTCTTT.

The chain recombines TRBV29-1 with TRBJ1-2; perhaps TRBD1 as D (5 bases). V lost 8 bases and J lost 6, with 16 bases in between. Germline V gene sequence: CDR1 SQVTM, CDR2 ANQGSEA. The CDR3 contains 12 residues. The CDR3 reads CSIVRGMDGYTF. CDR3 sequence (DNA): TGCAGCATAGTAAGGGGCATGGATGGCTACACCTTC.

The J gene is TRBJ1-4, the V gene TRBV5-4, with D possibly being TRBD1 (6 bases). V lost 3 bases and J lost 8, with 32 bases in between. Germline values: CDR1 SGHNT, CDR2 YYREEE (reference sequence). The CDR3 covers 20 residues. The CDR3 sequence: CASSSGPSGVAGRAGEKLFF. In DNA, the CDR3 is TGTGCCAGCAGCTCCGGCCCCTCAGGGGTGGCGGGGAGAGCGGGGGAAAAACTGTTTTTT.

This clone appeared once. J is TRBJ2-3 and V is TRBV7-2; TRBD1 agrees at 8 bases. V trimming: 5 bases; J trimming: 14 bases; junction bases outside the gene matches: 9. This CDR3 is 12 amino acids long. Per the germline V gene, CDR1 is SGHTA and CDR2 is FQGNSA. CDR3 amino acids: CASSRQGLQWYF. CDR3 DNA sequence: TGTGCCAGCAGCCGACAGGGGCTACAGTGGTATTTT.

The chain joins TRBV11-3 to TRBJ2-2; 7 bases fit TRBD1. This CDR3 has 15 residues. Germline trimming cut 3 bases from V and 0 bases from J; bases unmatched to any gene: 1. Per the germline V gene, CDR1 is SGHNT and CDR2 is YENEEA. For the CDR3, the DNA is TGTGCCAGCAGCTTCGACAGGGCGAACACCGGGGAGCTGTTTTTT. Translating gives CASSFDRANTGELFF.

This chain's CDR3 is CASSLTGTENYGYTF. In DNA, the CDR3 is TGTGCCAGCAGTTTAACCGGGACAGAGAACTATGGCTACACCTTC. This sequence joins TRBV28 and TRBJ1-2; TRBD1 aligns across 7 bases. Germline V gene data show CDR1 as MDHEN and CDR2 as SYDVKM. The J segment lost 2 bases and the V segment lost 2 bases, leaving 5 bases of the junction unmatched. The CDR3 length is 15 residues.

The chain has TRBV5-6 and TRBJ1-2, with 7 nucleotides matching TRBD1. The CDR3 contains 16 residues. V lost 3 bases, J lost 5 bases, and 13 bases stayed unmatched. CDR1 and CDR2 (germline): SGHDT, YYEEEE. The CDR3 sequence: CASSWSPDRAGYGYTF. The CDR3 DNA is TGTGCCAGCAGCTGGAGCCCAGACAGGGCGGGGTATGGCTACACCTTC.